This paragraph covers one T cell receptor beta chain sequence. The target antigen is unknown. The protocol was immunoSEQ multiplex PCR, while the TCRdb copy is restricted to in-frame clones and leaves out a portion. The sample holds about 50,000 clones, about 94% seen once. This CDR3 contains 15 residues. V lost 1 base to trimming and J lost 3 bases, with 12 bases between them. CDR1 is MNHEY, CDR2 SMNVEV, per germline (reference sequence). The data stem from a study of T cell therapy after organ transplantation. The TCR comes from a human patient who had received a solid organ transplant and had CMV disease. This chain uses TRBV27 with TRBJ1-2; tentative D call: TRBD1 (6 bases). This sample comprised CD8+ T cells from blood, obtained before autologous CMV-specific T cell therapy. The CDR3 is CASSLYGGTDYGYTF. The CDR3 nucleotides are TGTGCCAGCAGTTTATATGGGGGCACGGACTATGGCTACACCTTC.